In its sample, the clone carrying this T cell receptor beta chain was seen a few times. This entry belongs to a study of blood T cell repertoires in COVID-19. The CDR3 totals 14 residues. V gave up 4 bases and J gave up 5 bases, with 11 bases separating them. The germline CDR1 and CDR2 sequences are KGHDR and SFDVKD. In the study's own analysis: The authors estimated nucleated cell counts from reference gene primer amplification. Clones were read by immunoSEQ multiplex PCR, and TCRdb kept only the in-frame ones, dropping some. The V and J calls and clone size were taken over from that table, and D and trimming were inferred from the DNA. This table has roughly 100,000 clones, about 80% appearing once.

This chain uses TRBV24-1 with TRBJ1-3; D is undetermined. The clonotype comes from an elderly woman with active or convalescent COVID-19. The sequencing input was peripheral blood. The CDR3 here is CATSDSGKRNTIYF. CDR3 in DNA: TGTGCCACCAGTGACTCGGGAAAGAGAAACACCATATATTTT.